This T cell receptor (beta chain) was captured in a study of early T cells in non-severe SARS-CoV-2 infection. Study at large: Chains were unpaired, as sequencing was done on bulk RNA from unsorted whole blood. Broader study findings: Database matching using VDJdb favored anti-spike CD8 responses, with private and CD4 specificities left missing.

cDNA molecules, individually, were tagged with unique molecular identifiers. TCRdb called the 5' RACE reads again in MiXCR, with one record for every CDR3 protein. The sample lists tens of thousands of distinct CDR3 sequences, roughly 13% occurring once. This clonotype has only a few counts. Its target is not known. Germline V gives CDR1 MGHRA, CDR2 YSYEKL. This CDR3 comprises 16 residues. Trimming pared 1 base from V and 5 bases from J, leaving 18 bases between. V usage is TRBV4-1 and J usage is TRBJ2-7; maybe TRBD1 (6 bases). This TCR was recovered from an adult who was a healthcare worker with PCR-confirmed SARS-CoV-2 infection or an uninfected control (not recorded which). Sequenced input: whole blood. The DNA of the CDR3 is TGCGCCAGCAGCCAAGTGCCTGGGACACAGCTCAACGAGCAGTACTTC. Its protein product is CASSQVPGTQLNEQYF.